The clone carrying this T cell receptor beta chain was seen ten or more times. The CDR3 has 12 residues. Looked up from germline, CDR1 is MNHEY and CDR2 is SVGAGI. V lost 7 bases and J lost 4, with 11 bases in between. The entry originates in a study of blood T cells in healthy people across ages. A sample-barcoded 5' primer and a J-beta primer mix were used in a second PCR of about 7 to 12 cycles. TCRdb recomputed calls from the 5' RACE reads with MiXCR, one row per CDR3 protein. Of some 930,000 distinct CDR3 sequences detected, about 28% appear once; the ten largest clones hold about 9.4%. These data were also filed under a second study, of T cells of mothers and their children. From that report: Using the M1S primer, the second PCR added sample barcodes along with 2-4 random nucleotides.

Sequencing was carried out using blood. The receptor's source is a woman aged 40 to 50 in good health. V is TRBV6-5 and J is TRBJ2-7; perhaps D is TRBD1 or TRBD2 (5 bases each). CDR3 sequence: CASNLGVYEQYF. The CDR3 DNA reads TGTGCCAGCAACCTGGGGGTGTACGAGCAGTACTTC.